This T cell receptor (beta chain) was obtained from a study of response to subunit inactivated influenza vaccine. This clonotype has only a few counts. The antigen is not known. TCRdb itself ran the RT-PCR reads through MiXCR, one entry per CDR3 protein. The sample has some 500,000 distinct CDR3 sequences; approximately 17% are singletons. Germline CDR1 and CDR2: SEHNR and FQNEAQ (reference sequence). The CDR3 runs to 14 residues. V shed 5 bases and J shed 4 bases, with 13 bases lying between them. Whole-study results and caveats: It was suggested by the authors that few new T cells are recruited by each seasonal influenza vaccination.

The sample in question was CD4+ T cells sorted from PBMCs, obtained 23 to 25 months after vaccination. The rearrangement joins TRBV7-9 to TRBJ2-3; D may be TRBD2 (7 bases). This clonotype was sampled from a man aged 50-75 years who received an inactivated influenza vaccine. The DNA of the CDR3 is TGTGCCAGCAGCACGAGGGGGGGATCAGATACGCAGTATTTT. It codes for CASSTRGGSDTQYF.